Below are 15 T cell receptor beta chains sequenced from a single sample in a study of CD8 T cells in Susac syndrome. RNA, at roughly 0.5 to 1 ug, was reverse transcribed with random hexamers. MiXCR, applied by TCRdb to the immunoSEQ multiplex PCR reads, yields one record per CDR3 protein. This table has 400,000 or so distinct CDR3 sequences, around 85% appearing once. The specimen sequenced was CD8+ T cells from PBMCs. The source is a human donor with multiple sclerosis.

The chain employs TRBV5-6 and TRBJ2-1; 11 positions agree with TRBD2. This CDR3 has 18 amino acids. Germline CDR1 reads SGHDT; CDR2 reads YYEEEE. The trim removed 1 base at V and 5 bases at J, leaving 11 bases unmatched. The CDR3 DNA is TGTGCCAGCAGCTTGCTTCTAGCTAGCGGGGGGTGGGACAATGAGCAGTTCTTC. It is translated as CASSLLLASGGWDNEQFF.

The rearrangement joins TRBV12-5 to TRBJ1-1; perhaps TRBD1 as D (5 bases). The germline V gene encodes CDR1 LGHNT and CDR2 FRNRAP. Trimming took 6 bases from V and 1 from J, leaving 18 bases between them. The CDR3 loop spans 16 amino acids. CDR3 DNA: TGTGCTAGTGGCTGGGAGGGGTCGAGGTGGAACACTGAAGCTTTCTTT. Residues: CASGWEGSRWNTEAFF.

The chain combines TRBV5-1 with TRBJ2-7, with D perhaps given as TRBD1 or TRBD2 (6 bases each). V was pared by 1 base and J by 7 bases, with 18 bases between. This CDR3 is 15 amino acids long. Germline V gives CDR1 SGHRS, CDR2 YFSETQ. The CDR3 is CASSLSGGPLLEQYF. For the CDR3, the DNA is TGCGCCAGCAGCTTGTCCGGGGGCCCGCTCCTGGAGCAGTACTTC.

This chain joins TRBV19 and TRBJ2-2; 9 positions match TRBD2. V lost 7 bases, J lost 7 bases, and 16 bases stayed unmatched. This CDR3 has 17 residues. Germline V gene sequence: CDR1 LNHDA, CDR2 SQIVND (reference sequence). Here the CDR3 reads CASTMGAGGPWSGELFF. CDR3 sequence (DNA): TGTGCCAGTACCATGGGAGCGGGGGGTCCCTGGAGCGGGGAGCTGTTTTTT.

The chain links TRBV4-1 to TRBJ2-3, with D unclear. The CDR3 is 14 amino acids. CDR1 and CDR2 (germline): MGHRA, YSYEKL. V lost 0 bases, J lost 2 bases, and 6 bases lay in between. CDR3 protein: CASSQEQTTDTQYF. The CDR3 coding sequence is TGCGCCAGCAGCCAAGAACAGACCACAGATACGCAGTATTTT.

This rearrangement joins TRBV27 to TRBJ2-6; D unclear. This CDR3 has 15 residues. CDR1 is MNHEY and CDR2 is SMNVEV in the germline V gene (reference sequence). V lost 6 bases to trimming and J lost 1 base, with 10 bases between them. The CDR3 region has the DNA TGTGCCAGCAGCTCGGGTCGTTCTGGGGCCAACGTCCTGACTTTC. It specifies CASSSGRSGANVLTF.

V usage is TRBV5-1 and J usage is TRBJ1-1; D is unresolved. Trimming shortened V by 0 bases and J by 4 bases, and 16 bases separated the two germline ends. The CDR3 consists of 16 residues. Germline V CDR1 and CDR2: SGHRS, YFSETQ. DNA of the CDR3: TGCGCCAGCAGCTTGGGGCCCGGGGAGTTAAGCACTGAAGCTTTCTTT. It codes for CASSLGPGELSTEAFF.

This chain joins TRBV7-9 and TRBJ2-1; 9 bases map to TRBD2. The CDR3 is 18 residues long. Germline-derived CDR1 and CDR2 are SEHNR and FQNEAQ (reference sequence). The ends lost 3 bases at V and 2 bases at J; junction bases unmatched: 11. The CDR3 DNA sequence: TGTGCCAGCAGCTTTAGCGCGGGGGGGCCTAGGCCCTACAATGAGCAGTTCTTC. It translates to CASSFSAGGPRPYNEQFF.

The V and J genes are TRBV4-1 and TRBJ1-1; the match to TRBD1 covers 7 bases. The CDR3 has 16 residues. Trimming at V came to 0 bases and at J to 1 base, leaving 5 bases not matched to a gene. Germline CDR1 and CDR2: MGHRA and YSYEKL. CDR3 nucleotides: TGCGCCAGCAGCCAAGATCCGGGACAGAAGAACACTGAAGCTTTCTTT. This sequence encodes CASSQDPGQKNTEAFF.

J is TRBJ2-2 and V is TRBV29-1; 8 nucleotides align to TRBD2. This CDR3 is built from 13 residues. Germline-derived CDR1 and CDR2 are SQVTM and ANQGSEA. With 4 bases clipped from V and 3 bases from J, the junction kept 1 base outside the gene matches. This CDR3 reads CSVALADTGELFF. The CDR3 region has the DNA TGCAGCGTTGCACTAGCGGACACCGGGGAGCTGTTTTTT.

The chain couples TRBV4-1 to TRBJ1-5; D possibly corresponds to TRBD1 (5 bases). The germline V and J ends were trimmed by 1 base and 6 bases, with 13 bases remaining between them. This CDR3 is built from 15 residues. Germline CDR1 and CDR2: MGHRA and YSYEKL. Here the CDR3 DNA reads TGCGCCAGCAGCCAAGTCGGGGGGGTGGGTCAGCCCCAGCATTTT. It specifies CASSQVGGVGQPQHF.

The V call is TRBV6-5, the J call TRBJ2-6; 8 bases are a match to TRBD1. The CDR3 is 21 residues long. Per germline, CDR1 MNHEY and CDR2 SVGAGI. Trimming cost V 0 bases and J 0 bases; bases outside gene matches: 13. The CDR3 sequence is CASSYSTTPGQAHSGANVLTF. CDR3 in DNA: TGTGCCAGCAGTTACTCGACTACCCCGGGACAGGCTCACTCTGGGGCCAACGTCCTGACTTTC.

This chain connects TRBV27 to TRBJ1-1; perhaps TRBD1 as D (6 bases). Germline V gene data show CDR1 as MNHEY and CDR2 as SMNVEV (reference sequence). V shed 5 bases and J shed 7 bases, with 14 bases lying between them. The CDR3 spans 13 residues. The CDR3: CASSTIPTGEAFF. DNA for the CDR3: TGTGCCAGCAGTACGATCCCGACAGGTGAAGCTTTCTTT.

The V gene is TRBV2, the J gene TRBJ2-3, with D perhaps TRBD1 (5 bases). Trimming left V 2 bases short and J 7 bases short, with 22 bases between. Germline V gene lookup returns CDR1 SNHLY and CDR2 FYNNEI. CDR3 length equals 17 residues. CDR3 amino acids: CASSEMSPQVLVHTQYF. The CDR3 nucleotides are TGTGCCAGCAGTGAAATGAGTCCACAGGTATTGGTCCATACGCAGTATTTT.

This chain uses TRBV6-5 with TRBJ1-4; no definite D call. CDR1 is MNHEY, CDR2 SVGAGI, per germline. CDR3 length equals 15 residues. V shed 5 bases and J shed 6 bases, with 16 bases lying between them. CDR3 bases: TGTGCCAGCAGTCCAAGTATAGAGGGCCATGAAAAACTGTTTTTT. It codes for CASSPSIEGHEKLFF.